The clone carrying this TCR beta chain showed up just a few times. The germline CDR1 and CDR2 sequences are KGHSH and LQKENI. The length of the CDR3 is 16 residues. V lost 3 bases, J lost 7 bases, and 22 bases lay in between. These data are taken from a study of naive and memory T cell subsets. Two oligonucleotides, mixed equimolar, formed the beta constant-region primer covering TRBC1 and TRBC2. TCRdb passed the UMI-ligation and nested PCR reads through MiXCR, listing each CDR3 protein once. In the table there are 140,000 to 150,000 distinct CDR3 sequences, about a sixth of which are singletons. What was sequenced was naive CD4+ T cells from blood. The sequence was collected from a human donor in good health. The chain has TRBV18 and TRBJ2-7; D assignment may be TRBD1 or TRBD2 (6 bases each). The CDR3 sequence is CASSPTYGGGTGEQYF. The CDR3 region has the DNA TGTGCCAGCTCACCCACTTATGGGGGAGGCACAGGGGAGCAGTACTTC. The complete variable domain, with remaining parts taken from reference TRBV18 and TRBJ2-7, reads NAGVMQNPRHLVRRRGQEARLRCSPMKGHSHVYWYRQLPEEGLKFMVYLQKENIIDESGMPKERFSAEFPKEGPSILRIQQVVRGDSAAYFCASSPTYGGGTGEQYFGPGTRLTVT.